This entry concerns a single T cell receptor (beta chain). Its target is not known. Treatment reported: some 19 received Ad26.COV2.S at low or high dose, single or two shots; 5 received placebo; per-sample allocation not given. Specimens were obtained on day 63 following the first vaccine or placebo injection. The donor was a Boston adult aged 18-55 years. The assay was immunoSEQ multiplex PCR, and TCRdb's table has in-frame clones only and misses some. Among over 200,000 clones listed, 88% were seen once. This record comes from a study of Ad26.COV2.S vaccination and SARS-CoV-2 variants. The wider study: In the study, Ad26.COV2.S was injected intramuscularly once, or twice 56 days apart.

The CDR3 totals 10 residues. J lost 10 bases, V lost 4 bases, and 3 bases had no gene match. Per germline, CDR1 SQVTM and CDR2 ANQGSEA. General study points: The study found higher spike-specific TCR breadth in vaccine than placebo recipients. Vaccine and placebo recipients had similar non-spike TCR breadth.

The source of this sequence is a person aged 18-60 years who received the Ad26.COV2.S COVID-19 vaccine or a placebo. The rearrangement joins TRBV29-1 to TRBJ1-1; 7 nucleotides match TRBD1. Sequenced material: peripheral blood, taken in a trial of Ad26.COV2.S vaccine versus placebo. The chain's CDR3 is CSVVAGGAFF. CDR3 in DNA: TGCAGCGTTGTAGCAGGGGGAGCTTTCTTT.